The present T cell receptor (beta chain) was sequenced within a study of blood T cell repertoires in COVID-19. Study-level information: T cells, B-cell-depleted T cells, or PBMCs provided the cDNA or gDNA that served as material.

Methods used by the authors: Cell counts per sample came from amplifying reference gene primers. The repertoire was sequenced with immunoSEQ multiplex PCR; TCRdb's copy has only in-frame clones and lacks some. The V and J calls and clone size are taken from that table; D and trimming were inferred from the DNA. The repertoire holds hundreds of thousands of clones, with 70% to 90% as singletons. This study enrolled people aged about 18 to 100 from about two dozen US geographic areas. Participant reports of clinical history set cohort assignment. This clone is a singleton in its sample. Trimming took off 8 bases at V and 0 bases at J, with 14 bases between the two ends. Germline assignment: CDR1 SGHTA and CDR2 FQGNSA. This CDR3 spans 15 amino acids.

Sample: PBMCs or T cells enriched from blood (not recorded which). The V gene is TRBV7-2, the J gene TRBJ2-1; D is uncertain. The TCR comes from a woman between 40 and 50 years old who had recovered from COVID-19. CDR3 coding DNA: TGTGCCAGCCACTATTCTGCGGTCTCCTACAATGAGCAGTTCTTC. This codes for CASHYSAVSYNEQFF.